Shown below are 18 T cell receptor beta chains from a single sample sequenced in a study of shared clonotypes between healthy human individuals. Some clones are missing from TCRdb's copy, which holds only in-frame ones; the method was immunoSEQ multiplex PCR. Of about 980,000 clones listed, around three quarters were seen once; the top ten hold over 1.3%. The sequenced material came from memory CD4+ T cells sorted from blood. Subset meaning: CD45RA-negative fraction. These receptors were taken from a man aged 18-30 years in good health.

V and J are TRBV10-3 and TRBJ1-6; 9 bases line up with TRBD1. Looked up from germline, CDR1 is ENHRY and CDR2 is SYGVKD. The CDR3 covers 15 residues. V trimming: 4 bases; J trimming: 7 bases; junction bases outside the gene matches: 5. The CDR3: CAISGRTGENSPLHF. CDR3 nucleotides: TGTGCCATCAGTGGCCGGACAGGGGAAAATTCACCCCTCCACTTT.

This clone was picked up one time. J is TRBJ2-1 and V is TRBV10-2; 9 bases fit TRBD2. Germline CDR1 is WSHSY and CDR2 is SAAADI. V shed 4 bases and J 10 bases; nucleotides not matched to a gene: 11. The CDR3 consists of 15 residues. CDR3 protein: CASSVGSGRVREQFF. In nucleotides, the CDR3 is TGCGCCAGCAGTGTAGGTAGCGGGAGAGTCAGAGAGCAGTTCTTC.

This chain uses TRBV30 with TRBJ1-4, with D hard to call. The V end was cut by 0 bases, the J end by 8 bases, with 16 bases between. Germline CDR1 is GTSNPN and CDR2 is SVGIG (reference sequence). The CDR3 has 15 amino acids. CDR3 sequence reads: CAWSVRAGLSEKLFF. The CDR3 region has the DNA TGTGCCTGGAGTGTACGGGCCGGGCTATCCGAAAAACTGTTTTTT.

This clone was seen once. The chain recombines TRBV7-9 with TRBJ1-2; TRBD1 matches 7 bases. Germline CDR1 is SEHNR and CDR2 is FQNEAQ (reference sequence). The CDR3 has 16 residues. V lost 11 bases and J lost 2; bases outside the gene matches: 17. In nucleotides, the CDR3 is TGTGCCGGAACGAACAGGGGACGAGGTGGCAACTATGGCTACACCTTC. Its protein product is CAGTNRGRGGNYGYTF. Full variable domain (missing parts from reference TRBV7-9 and TRBJ1-2): DTGVSQNPRHKITKRGQNVTFRCDPISEHNRLYWYRQTLGQGPEFLTYFQNEAQLEKSRLLSDRFSAERPKGSFSTLEIQRTEQGDSAMYLCAGTNRGRGGNYGYTFGSGTRLTVV.

The V gene is TRBV7-2, the J gene TRBJ2-1, with unresolved D. The CDR3 covers 11 residues. V was pared by 2 bases and J by 14 bases, with 10 bases between. Germline CDR1 SGHTA, CDR2 FQGNSA. The CDR3 coding sequence is TGTGCCAGCAGCTTACTTACCTCCAAGTTCTTC. As protein: CASSLLTSKFF.

The chain employs TRBV30 and TRBJ1-4; TRBD1 might be the D (5 bases). CDR1 is GTSNPN and CDR2 is SVGIG in the germline V gene (reference sequence). The V and J ends lost 2 bases and 0 bases respectively, with 10 bases between them. This CDR3 region has 15 residues. The DNA for the CDR3 is TGTGCCTGGAGTCATGGGGGGACAACTAATGAAAAACTGTTTTTT. Its protein is CAWSHGGTTNEKLFF.

Worth noting for this clone: A read error likely explains this, since a far larger clone differs by one base. This CDR3 is also generated by other DNA sequences in the sample. The V gene is TRBV11-2, the J gene TRBJ1-1, with no clear D. This CDR3 has 17 amino acids. Germline CDR1 and CDR2: SGHAT and FQNNGV. The CDR3 is CASSLGAFVGENTEAFF. DNA for the CDR3: TGTGCCAGCAGTTTAGGAGCCTTTGTTGGGGAGAACACTGAAGCTTTCTTT.

CDR3 amino acids: CAWSRGEGQPQHF. DNA of the CDR3: TGTGCCTGGAGCAGAGGGGAGGGTCAGCCCCAGCATTTT. The chain carries TRBV30 and TRBJ1-5; tentatively, D is TRBD1 (5 bases). The CDR3 is 13 residues long. Trimming took off 3 bases at V and 6 bases at J, with 12 bases between the two ends. Germline V CDR1 and CDR2: GTSNPN, SVGIG (reference sequence).

The V and J genes are TRBV5-6 and TRBJ1-1; 10 bases fit TRBD1. The length of the CDR3 is 15 residues. Germline V gene lookup returns CDR1 SGHDT and CDR2 YYEEEE. J was trimmed by 2 bases and V by 5 bases; bases with no gene match: 6. CDR3 sequence reads: CASRRQGALNTEAFF. CDR3 coding DNA: TGTGCCAGCAGGCGACAGGGGGCGCTTAACACTGAAGCTTTCTTT.

DNA of the CDR3: TGCGCCAGCAGCTTGGGTCCAGGGAGGAACACTGAAGCTTTCTTT. It encodes CASSLGPGRNTEAFF. The genes are TRBV5-1 and TRBJ1-1, with D possibly matching TRBD1 (5 bases). The CDR3 runs 15 residues. Germline V lookup: CDR1 SGHRS, CDR2 YFSETQ. V lost 0 bases, J lost 1 base, and 10 bases lay in between.

The J gene is TRBJ1-4, the V gene TRBV30; D gene uncertain. V was cut by 1 base and J by 4 bases, with 10 bases left in between. The CDR3 spans 14 residues. Germline CDR1 GTSNPN, CDR2 SVGIG (reference sequence). In DNA, the CDR3 is TGTGCCTGGAGTGGGGGAATAGATAATGAAAAACTGTTTTTT. Translating it yields CAWSGGIDNEKLFF. The full variable domain, in which reference TRBV30 and TRBJ1-4 provide the parts outside the CDR3, is SQTIHQWPATLVQPVGSPLSLECTVEGTSNPNLYWYRQAAGRGLQLLFYSVGIGQISSEVPQNLSASRPQDRQFILSSKKLLLSDSGFYLCAWSGGIDNEKLFFGSGTQLSVL.

The genes are TRBV30 and TRBJ1-2; D may be TRBD1 (6 bases). The CDR3 is 14 amino acids. CDR1 GTSNPN and CDR2 SVGIG come from the germline V gene (reference sequence). Trimming cost V 0 bases and J 5 bases, with 13 bases left between them. This chain's CDR3 is CAWSVTGTVYGYTF. CDR3 sequence (DNA): TGTGCCTGGAGTGTAACAGGGACGGTTTATGGCTACACCTTC.

This sequence joins TRBV6-5 and TRBJ1-1; 8 bases align to TRBD1. The CDR3 is 13 residues long. The V gene end was trimmed by 7 bases and the J gene end by 9 bases; junction bases not matched to a gene: 10. Germline V gene data show CDR1 as MNHEY and CDR2 as SVGAGI. In DNA form, the CDR3 reads TGTGCCAGCACAGCTCCGGGACAGGTGAAAGCTTTCTTT. It specifies CASTAPGQVKAFF.

V and J are TRBV7-2 and TRBJ2-7; D is unresolved. The CDR3 totals 13 residues. Trimming left V 2 bases short and J 1 base short, with 6 bases between. In germline, CDR1 is SGHTA, CDR2 FQGNSA. DNA for the CDR3: TGTGCCAGCAGCTTAAGCGATTCCTACGAGCAGTACTTC. Protein: CASSLSDSYEQYF.

A word on this clone: Other nucleotide sequences in the sample specify the same CDR3. The rearrangement links TRBV5-1 to TRBJ1-1, with D possibly matching TRBD1 (5 bases). The length of the CDR3 is 13 residues. V dropped 4 bases and J dropped 2 bases, with 9 bases sitting between them. CDR1 and CDR2 from the germline V gene are SGHRS and YFSETQ. CDR3 nucleotides: TGCGCCAGCAGCCCAGGACAAAACACTGAAGCTTTCTTT. Residues: CASSPGQNTEAFF.

This chain joins TRBV11-3 and TRBJ1-6; D uncertain. The V gene lost 0 bases and the J gene lost 7 bases, with 7 bases spanning the gap. Looked up from germline, CDR1 is SGHNT and CDR2 is YENEEA. The CDR3 covers 14 residues. The chain's CDR3 is CASSLDGLNSPLHF. CDR3 in DNA: TGTGCCAGCAGCTTAGACGGATTAAATTCACCCCTCCACTTT.

The rearrangement uses TRBV19 and TRBJ1-6; 11 bases line up with TRBD1. The CDR3 totals 14 residues. Trimming removed 8 bases from V and 9 bases from J; junction bases left unmatched: 6. CDR1 is LNHDA and CDR2 is SQIVND in the germline V gene (reference sequence). CDR3: CASATGQGASPLHF. The CDR3 DNA is TGTGCCAGTGCGACTGGACAGGGGGCTTCACCCCTCCACTTT.

The genes are TRBV19 and TRBJ1-5; no clear D gene. The CDR3 runs 13 residues. CDR1 is LNHDA and CDR2 is SQIVND in the germline V gene (reference sequence). V shed 8 bases and J shed 7 bases, with 15 bases lying between them. The DNA for the CDR3 is TGTGCCAGTCACCCAAGTCCAGGCCAGCCCCAGCATTTT. It translates to CASHPSPGQPQHF.